Listed here are 32 T cell receptor beta chains from one sample, sequenced in a study of early T cells in non-severe SARS-CoV-2 infection. TCRdb recomputed calls from the 5' RACE reads with MiXCR, one row per CDR3 protein. The sample holds about 80,000 distinct CDR3 sequences, less than 15% seen once. The sample was whole blood, taken at baseline. The source is an adult who was a healthcare worker with PCR-confirmed SARS-CoV-2 infection or an uninfected control (not recorded which). The donor label of this sample is uncertain.

V usage is TRBV10-2 and J usage is TRBJ2-5; D gene unclear. The CDR3 consists of 17 residues. V lost 2 bases and J 5 bases, leaving 21 bases between the germline ends. Germline V gene sequence: CDR1 WSHSY, CDR2 SAAADI. In nucleotides, the CDR3 is TGCGCCAGCAGTGAGACCGGAATGGCGGCGCTAGGGGAGACCCAGTACTTC. This gives the protein CASSETGMAALGETQYF.

This chain joins TRBV14 and TRBJ2-5; either TRBD1 or TRBD2 may fit D (5 bases each). V was clipped by 6 bases and J by 10 bases, with 21 bases between them. The CDR3 is 14 amino acids. CDR1 is SGHDN, CDR2 FVKESK, per germline. CDR3 bases: TGTGCCAGCAGACCTTCTGGGTCCTCGAGGGGCCAGTACTTC. Its protein is CASRPSGSSRGQYF.

This clonotype came up a few times. The J gene is TRBJ1-2, the V gene TRBV27; TRBD1 aligns across 10 bases. J was trimmed by 8 bases and V by 6 bases; bases with no gene match: 9. Germline CDR1 MNHEY, CDR2 SMNVEV (reference sequence). CDR3 length: 14 residues. CDR3 protein: CASRLGTGARGYTF. DNA of the CDR3: TGTGCCAGCAGGCTCGGGACAGGGGCCAGAGGCTACACCTTC.

This clonotype was counted ten times or more. This chain connects TRBV5-4 to TRBJ2-1; 8 bases agree with TRBD2. CDR1 is SGHNT, CDR2 YYREEE, per germline (reference sequence). J gave up 6 bases and V 2 bases, and 4 bases lay outside the gene matches. The CDR3 consists of 14 residues. The CDR3 here is CASSLGLARNEQFF. CDR3 DNA sequence: TGTGCCAGCAGCTTAGGACTAGCTCGCAATGAGCAGTTCTTC.

This sequence joins TRBV7-6 and TRBJ1-1; D is ambiguous. V was pared by 1 base and J by 0 bases, with 9 bases between. The germline V gene has CDR1 SGHVS and CDR2 FNYEAQ. The CDR3 is made up of 15 amino acids. DNA of the CDR3: TGTGCCAGCAGCTTAGTTGGCAGCATGAACACTGAAGCTTTCTTT. It codes for CASSLVGSMNTEAFF.

The chain links TRBV19 to TRBJ2-5, with D perhaps TRBD1 or TRBD2 (5 bases each). V dropped 4 bases and J dropped 0 bases, with 12 bases sitting between them. CDR1 and CDR2 (germline): LNHDA, SQIVND (reference sequence). CDR3 length equals 15 residues. The CDR3 coding sequence is TGTGCCAGTAGTACCTGGGACGGTGACCAAGAGACCCAGTACTTC. Translation: CASSTWDGDQETQYF.

This chain joins TRBV10-3 and TRBJ1-6; no firm D call. The CDR3 sequence is 12 residues long. Between the trimmed V and J ends, which lost 4 bases and 6 bases, there was a span of 4 bases. The V gene's germline CDR1 is ENHRY and CDR2 SYGVKD. The CDR3 DNA reads TGTGCCATCAGTGGTATTAATTCACCCCTCCACTTT. Translating it yields CAISGINSPLHF.

Only a few counts were recorded for this clonotype. The V call is TRBV9, the J call TRBJ2-1, with a weak D call TRBD1 (6 bases). The CDR3 has 14 residues. Germline values: CDR1 SGDLS, CDR2 YYNGEE. V gave up 1 base and J gave up 7 bases, with 12 bases separating them. CDR3 amino acids: CASSVNRAGNEQFF. In nucleotides, the CDR3 is TGTGCCAGCAGCGTAAACAGGGCAGGAAATGAGCAGTTCTTC.

This clonotype was counted only a few times. V usage is TRBV10-3 and J usage is TRBJ2-3; 7 bases are a match to TRBD2. The junction had 7 bases not matched to a gene; V was cut back by 4 bases and J by 3 bases. Germline loops: CDR1 ENHRY, CDR2 SYGVKD. The CDR3 is 15 residues long. The CDR3 DNA is TGTGCCATCAGTGTCGGTGCGGGAGTAACAGATACGCAGTATTTT. Translated: CAISVGAGVTDTQYF.

This clonotype occurred many times. The rearrangement links TRBV5-1 to TRBJ2-2; the D gene is possibly TRBD1 (6 bases). V lost 6 bases, J lost 3 bases, and 12 bases lay in between. Germline CDR1 SGHRS, CDR2 YFSETQ. There are 14 residues in the CDR3. The CDR3, as DNA: TGCGCCAGCACAGGGGTGGCCGACACCGGGGAGCTGTTTTTT. Translating gives CASTGVADTGELFF. The full variable domain, completed using reference TRBV5-1 and TRBJ2-2, is KAGVTQTPRYLIKTRGQQVTLSCSPISGHRSVSWYQQTPGQGLQFLFEYFSETQRNKGNFPGRFSGRQFSNSRSEMNVSTLELGDSALYLCASTGVADTGELFFGEGSRLTVL.

The rearrangement links TRBV7-2 to TRBJ2-3; no definite D call. Germline loops: CDR1 SGHTA, CDR2 FQGNSA. The germline V and J ends were trimmed by 4 bases and 3 bases, with 8 bases remaining between them. This CDR3 is 13 amino acids long. CDR3 loop: CASSSPYTDTQYF. The CDR3 bases are TGTGCCAGCAGCTCCCCATATACAGATACGCAGTATTTT.

This clonotype turned up a few times. The chain has TRBV5-1 and TRBJ1-1; 9 bases align to TRBD1. The CDR3 spans 12 residues. Trimming cost V 3 bases and J 8 bases; bases outside gene matches: 2. From germline, CDR1 is SGHRS and CDR2 YFSETQ. Written as DNA, the CDR3 is TGCGCCAGCAGCTGGGGACAGGGAGAAGCTTTCTTT. Encoded protein: CASSWGQGEAFF.

This clonotype appeared a few times. The V and J genes are TRBV7-3 and TRBJ2-5; tentative D call: TRBD2 (7 bases). The CDR3 loop spans 15 amino acids. The germline V gene has CDR1 SGHTA and CDR2 FQGTGA. V gave up 5 bases and J gave up 5 bases, with 18 bases separating them. This CDR3 reads CASSGTGGQGETQYF. The CDR3 DNA reads as TGTGCCAGCAGCGGAACGGGGGGCCAGGGCGAGACCCAGTACTTC. Complete variable domain (other parts from reference TRBV7-3 and TRBJ2-5): GAGVSQTPSNKVTEKGKYVELRCDPISGHTALYWYRQSLGQGPEFLIYFQGTGAADDSGLPNDRFFAVRPEGSVSTLKIQRTERGDSAVYLCASSGTGGQGETQYFGPGTRLLVL.

In this sample, this clonotype turned up a few times. This rearrangement joins TRBV19 to TRBJ2-3, with a tentative D call TRBD2 (8 bases). There are 14 residues in the CDR3. V lost 6 bases and J lost 4, with 14 bases in between. Germline CDR1 LNHDA, CDR2 SQIVND (reference sequence). The CDR3 sequence: CASSREGASDTQYF. CDR3 nucleotide sequence: TGTGCCAGTAGCCGGGAGGGGGCGTCAGATACGCAGTATTTT.

V usage is TRBV20-1 and J usage is TRBJ2-5; D uncertain. The CDR3 totals 13 residues. The germline V gene has CDR1 DFQATT and CDR2 SNEGSKA (reference sequence). V dropped 2 bases and J dropped 6 bases, with 13 bases sitting between them. CDR3 residues: CSARRLDQKTQYF. The CDR3, as DNA: TGCAGTGCTAGACGGCTAGACCAGAAGACCCAGTACTTC.

This clonotype was seen more than once but under ten times. This chain joins TRBV12-5 and TRBJ2-1; no reliable D call. The CDR3 contains 11 residues. The ends were cut back, 7 bases at V and 10 bases at J, with 11 bases in the middle. Germline assignment: CDR1 LGHNT and CDR2 FRNRAP. The CDR3 sequence is CASADSLEQFF. The CDR3 nucleotides read TGTGCTAGTGCCGACTCATTGGAGCAGTTCTTC.

This clonotype was seen a handful of times. The chain couples TRBV2 to TRBJ2-3; no reliable D call. Per the germline V gene, CDR1 is SNHLY and CDR2 is FYNNEI. The CDR3 totals 15 residues. Trimming pared 1 base from V and 6 bases from J, leaving 14 bases between. The CDR3 loop is CASSEGFSRLDTQYF. In nucleotides, the CDR3 is TGTGCCAGCAGTGAAGGGTTTAGCCGACTGGATACGCAGTATTTT.

This clonotype was seen ten or more times. J is TRBJ2-1 and V is TRBV20-1; 9 bases are a match to TRBD1. V was clipped by 5 bases and J by 8 bases; unmatched bases: 13. The CDR3 is made up of 15 amino acids. Germline V CDR1 and CDR2: DFQATT, SNEGSKA (reference sequence). CDR3 sequence: CSARETGGSIYEQFF. The CDR3 nucleotides are TGCAGTGCTCGGGAGACAGGGGGTAGTATCTATGAGCAGTTCTTC.

This clonotype came up a few times. The rearrangement links TRBV7-9 to TRBJ1-2; no reliable D call. CDR1 is SEHNR and CDR2 is FQNEAQ in the germline V gene (reference sequence). V lost 5 bases and J lost 6, with 4 bases in between. The CDR3 covers 10 residues. The CDR3 here is CASSPDGYTF. The CDR3 DNA is TGTGCCAGCAGCCCCGATGGCTACACCTTC.

The sample holds a few counts of this clonotype. The chain joins TRBV20-1 to TRBJ2-5; 13 bases line up with TRBD2. Germline loops: CDR1 DFQATT, CDR2 SNEGSKA (reference sequence). J gave up 4 bases and V 0 bases, and 5 bases lay outside the gene matches. This CDR3 is built from 16 residues. The CDR3 DNA reads as TGCAGTGCTAGAGACTACACTAGCGGGGGGGGAGAGACCCAGTACTTC. This gives the protein CSARDYTSGGGETQYF.

The chain employs TRBV25-1 and TRBJ2-1; TRBD2 matches 13 bases. From germline, CDR1 is MGHDK and CDR2 SYGVNS. This CDR3 is 19 amino acids long. Trimming cost V 3 bases and J 1 base; bases outside gene matches: 9. The DNA of the CDR3 is TGTGCCAGCAGTGATCCGGGACTAGCGGGACCTGATTCCTACAATGAGCAGTTCTTC. Translated, it gives CASSDPGLAGPDSYNEQFF.

There are many counts of this clonotype. V and J are TRBV29-1 and TRBJ2-3; 15 bases fit TRBD2. Germline V gene lookup returns CDR1 SQVTM and CDR2 ANQGSEA. The junction had 3 bases not matched to a gene; V was cut back by 6 bases and J by 2 bases. This CDR3 comprises 15 residues. The CDR3 spells CSVGLAGGFTDTQYF. In DNA form, the CDR3 reads TGCAGCGTCGGACTAGCGGGAGGGTTCACAGATACGCAGTATTTT.

Ten or more counts support this clonotype. The J gene is TRBJ2-3, the V gene TRBV4-2; D remains unclear. The CDR3 consists of 15 residues. The V and J ends lost 1 base and 0 bases respectively, with 8 bases between them. Germline V gene lookup returns CDR1 LGHNA and CDR2 YNFKEQ. DNA of the CDR3: TGTGCCAGCAGCCAAGGGTTTACTAGCACAGATACGCAGTATTTT. This translates into CASSQGFTSTDTQYF.

V and J are TRBV29-1 and TRBJ2-3, with D possibly being TRBD2 (5 bases). This CDR3 comprises 13 residues. V lost 8 bases, J lost 2 bases, and 14 bases lay in between. Germline V gives CDR1 SQVTM, CDR2 ANQGSEA. The CDR3 protein is CSSEAANTDTQYF. DNA of the CDR3: TGCAGCTCGGAGGCGGCGAACACAGATACGCAGTATTTT.

This clonotype has only a few counts. V is TRBV11-2 and J is TRBJ2-1; 7 nucleotides agree with TRBD1. The CDR3 consists of 13 residues. The V and J ends lost 7 bases and 5 bases, in that order; junction bases with no gene match: 5. Germline CDR1 SGHAT, CDR2 FQNNGV. The DNA for the CDR3 is TGTGCCAGCAATAAGGGGGCCCACAATGAGCAGTTCTTC. This gives the protein CASNKGAHNEQFF.

V and J are TRBV20-1 and TRBJ2-1, with TRBD2 identical over 12 bases. CDR1 and CDR2 (germline): DFQATT, SNEGSKA (reference sequence). Unmatched junction bases numbered 6, after V lost 3 bases and J lost 6 bases. CDR3 length equals 15 residues. The CDR3 DNA is TGCAGTGCTAGTGACGCTAGCGGGGGGGTCAATGAGCAGTTCTTC. Residues: CSASDASGGVNEQFF.

This clonotype was counted a few times. The CDR3 DNA follows: TGCAGTGCTAAGTTACCAGGGAGATATGGCTACACCTTC. It is translated as CSAKLPGRYGYTF. This chain connects TRBV20-1 to TRBJ1-2; the D gene is possibly TRBD1 (5 bases). Germline CDR1 is DFQATT and CDR2 is SNEGSKA (reference sequence). V shed 4 bases and J shed 5 bases, with 14 bases lying between them. CDR3 length: 13 amino acids.

This clonotype was detected a few times. The genes are TRBV2 and TRBJ2-7, with D maybe TRBD1 (6 bases). Looked up from germline, CDR1 is SNHLY and CDR2 is FYNNEI. This CDR3 contains 14 residues. The ends were cut back, 8 bases at V and 3 bases at J, with 17 bases in the middle. CDR3 nucleotides: TGTGCCAGCCTGGGACAACAAGGGGGCTACGAGCAGTACTTC. This codes for CASLGQQGGYEQYF.

This clonotype came up many times. This chain links TRBV14 with TRBJ2-7; tentative D call: TRBD1 (6 bases). V dropped 2 bases and J dropped 4 bases, with 21 bases sitting between them. The V gene's germline CDR1 is SGHDN and CDR2 FVKESK. This CDR3 has 17 residues. This CDR3 is CASSQPLGSRGWYEQYF. CDR3 DNA sequence: TGTGCCAGCAGCCAACCTCTGGGCTCCAGGGGCTGGTACGAGCAGTACTTC.

This rearrangement joins TRBV10-1 to TRBJ2-1; D may be TRBD2 (6 bases). CDR3 size: 15 residues. V lost 0 bases, J lost 6 bases, and 12 bases lay in between. Germline values: CDR1 WNHNN, CDR2 SYGVQD (reference sequence). The CDR3 DNA follows: TGCGCCAGCAGTGAGTCGGAACTAGCTCGCAATGAGCAGTTCTTC. Its protein is CASSESELARNEQFF.

The chain carries TRBV6-5 and TRBJ2-7, with D hard to call. V was pared by 3 bases and J by 2 bases, with 11 bases between. Germline V gene data show CDR1 as MNHEY and CDR2 as SVGAGI. CDR3 length: 14 residues. The CDR3 here is CASSYSSDPYEQYF. The CDR3 nucleotides are TGTGCCAGCAGTTATTCCAGCGACCCCTACGAGCAGTACTTC.

The chain couples TRBV7-3 to TRBJ2-1, with D possibly TRBD2 on 6 matching bases. Germline loops: CDR1 SGHTA, CDR2 FQGTGA. Trimming left V 2 bases short and J 5 bases short, with 13 bases between. CDR3 length: 15 residues. CDR3 in DNA: TGTGCCAGCAGCTTATTCGCGGGATCACACAATGAGCAGTTCTTC. It specifies CASSLFAGSHNEQFF. Based on the CDR3 plus reference TRBV7-3 and TRBJ2-1, the full variable domain is GAGVSQTPSNKVTEKGKYVELRCDPISGHTALYWYRQSLGQGPEFLIYFQGTGAADDSGLPNDRFFAVRPEGSVSTLKIQRTERGDSAVYLCASSLFAGSHNEQFFGPGTRLTVL.